This T cell receptor beta chain was retrieved from a study of beta chain features in type 1 diabetes. Notes on the study in general: Shorter TCRB CDR3s, moderately but significantly so, marked every one of the four CD4+ subsets in Type 1 diabetes patients.

This clone was found a few times. Its antigen is undetermined. Germline CDR1 and CDR2: SGHTA and FQGNSA. The V gene end was trimmed by 4 bases and the J gene end by 4 bases; junction bases not matched to a gene: 9. The CDR3 has 17 amino acids. Investigators reverse transcribed all isolated RNA, so they sequenced expressed TCRB transcripts. Clones were sequenced by immunoSEQ multiplex PCR, and TCRdb holds only the in-frame ones, with some missing. The sample lists around 710,000 clones, 12% occurring once. The sequenced sample was naive CD4+ T cells from blood. This rearrangement joins TRBV7-2 to TRBJ2-5, with 13 nucleotides matching TRBD2. The sequence came from a man aged 30 to 39 with type 1 diabetes. The CDR3 is CASSSVPGLAGRETQYF. In DNA, the CDR3 is TGTGCCAGCAGCTCCGTCCCGGGACTAGCGGGGAGAGAGACCCAGTACTTC.